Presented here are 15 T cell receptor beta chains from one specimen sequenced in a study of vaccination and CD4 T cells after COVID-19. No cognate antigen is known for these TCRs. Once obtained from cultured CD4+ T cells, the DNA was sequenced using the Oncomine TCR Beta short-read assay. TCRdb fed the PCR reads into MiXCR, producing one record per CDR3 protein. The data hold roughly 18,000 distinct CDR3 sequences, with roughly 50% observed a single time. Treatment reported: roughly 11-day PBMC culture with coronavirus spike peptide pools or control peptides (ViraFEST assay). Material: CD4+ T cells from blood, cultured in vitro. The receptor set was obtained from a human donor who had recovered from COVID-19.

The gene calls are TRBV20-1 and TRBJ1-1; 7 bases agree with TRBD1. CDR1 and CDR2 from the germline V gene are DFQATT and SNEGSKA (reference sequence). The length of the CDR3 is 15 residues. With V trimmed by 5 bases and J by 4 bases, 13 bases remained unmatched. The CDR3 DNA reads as TGCAGTGCTCCGTTCAGGGAGGGGGCCGGCACTGAAGCTTTCTTT. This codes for CSAPFREGAGTEAFF.

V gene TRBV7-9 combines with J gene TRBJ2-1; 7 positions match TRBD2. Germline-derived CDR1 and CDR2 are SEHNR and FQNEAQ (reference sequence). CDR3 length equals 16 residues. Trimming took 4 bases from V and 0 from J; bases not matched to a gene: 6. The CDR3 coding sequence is TGTGCCAGCAGCTCACAGCGGGGAAGCTCCTACAATGAGCAGTTCTTC. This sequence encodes CASSSQRGSSYNEQFF.

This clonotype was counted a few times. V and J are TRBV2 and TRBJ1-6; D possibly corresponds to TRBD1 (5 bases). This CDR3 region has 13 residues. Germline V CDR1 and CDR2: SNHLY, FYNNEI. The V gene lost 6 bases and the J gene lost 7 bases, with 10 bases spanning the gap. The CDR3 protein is CASRQGGNSPLHF. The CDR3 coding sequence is TGTGCCAGCAGGCAGGGAGGAAATTCACCCCTCCACTTT.

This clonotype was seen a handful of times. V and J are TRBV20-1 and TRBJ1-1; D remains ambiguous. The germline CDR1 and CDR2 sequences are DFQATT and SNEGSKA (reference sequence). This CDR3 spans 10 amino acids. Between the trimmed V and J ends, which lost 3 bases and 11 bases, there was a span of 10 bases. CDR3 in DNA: TGCAGTGCTAGTATTCCCGCTGCTTTCTTT. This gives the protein CSASIPAAFF.

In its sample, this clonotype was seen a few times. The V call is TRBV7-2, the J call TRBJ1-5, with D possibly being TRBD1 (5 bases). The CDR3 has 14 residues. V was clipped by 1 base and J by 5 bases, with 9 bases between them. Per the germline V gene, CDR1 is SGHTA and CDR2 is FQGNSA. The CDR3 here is CASSLGQSHQPQHF. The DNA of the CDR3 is TGTGCCAGCAGCTTAGGACAGTCTCATCAGCCCCAGCATTTT.

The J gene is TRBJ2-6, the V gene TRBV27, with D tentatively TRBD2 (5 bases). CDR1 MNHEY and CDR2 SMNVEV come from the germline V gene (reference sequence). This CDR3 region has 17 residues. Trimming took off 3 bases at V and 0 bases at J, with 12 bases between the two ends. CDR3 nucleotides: TGTGCCAGCAGTTTTCGGGCGAGGGCCTCTGGGGCCAACGTCCTGACTTTC. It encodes CASSFRARASGANVLTF.

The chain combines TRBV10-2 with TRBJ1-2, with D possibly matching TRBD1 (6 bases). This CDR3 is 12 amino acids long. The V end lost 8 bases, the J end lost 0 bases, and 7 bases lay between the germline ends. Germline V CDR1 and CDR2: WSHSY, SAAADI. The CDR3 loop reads CASRTANYGYTF. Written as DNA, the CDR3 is TGCGCCAGCCGGACAGCTAACTATGGCTACACCTTC.

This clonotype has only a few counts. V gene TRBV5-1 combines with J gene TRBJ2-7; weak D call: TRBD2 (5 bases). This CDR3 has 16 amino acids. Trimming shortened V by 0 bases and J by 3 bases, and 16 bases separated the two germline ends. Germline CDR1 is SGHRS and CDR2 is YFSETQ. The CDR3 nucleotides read TGCGCCAGCAGCTTGGGAAGCAGCGGAACGCACTACGAGCAGTACTTC. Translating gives CASSLGSSGTHYEQYF.

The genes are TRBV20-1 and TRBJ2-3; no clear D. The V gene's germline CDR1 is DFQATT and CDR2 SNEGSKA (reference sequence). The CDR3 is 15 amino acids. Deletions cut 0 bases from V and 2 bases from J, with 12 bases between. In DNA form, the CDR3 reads TGCAGTGCTAGAGATCTGTACTTAACCACAGATACGCAGTATTTT. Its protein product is CSARDLYLTTDTQYF.

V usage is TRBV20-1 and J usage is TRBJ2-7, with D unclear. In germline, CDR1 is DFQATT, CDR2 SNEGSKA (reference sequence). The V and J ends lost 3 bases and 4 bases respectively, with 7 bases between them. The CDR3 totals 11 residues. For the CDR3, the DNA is TGCAGTGCTAGCCAGGATTACGAGCAGTACTTC. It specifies CSASQDYEQYF.

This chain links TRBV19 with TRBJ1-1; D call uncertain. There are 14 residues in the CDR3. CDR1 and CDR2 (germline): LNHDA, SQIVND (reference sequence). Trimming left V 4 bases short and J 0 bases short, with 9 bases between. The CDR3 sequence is CASSTHSVNTEAFF. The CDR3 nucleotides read TGTGCCAGTAGTACCCACTCAGTGAACACTGAAGCTTTCTTT.

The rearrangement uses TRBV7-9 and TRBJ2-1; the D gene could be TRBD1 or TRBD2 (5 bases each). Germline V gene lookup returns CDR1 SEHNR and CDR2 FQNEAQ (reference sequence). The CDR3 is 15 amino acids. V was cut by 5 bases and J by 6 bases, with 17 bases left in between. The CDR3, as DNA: TGTGCCAGCAGCGATAGCTTTCGGGGCTTCAATGAGCAGTTCTTC. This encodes CASSDSFRGFNEQFF.

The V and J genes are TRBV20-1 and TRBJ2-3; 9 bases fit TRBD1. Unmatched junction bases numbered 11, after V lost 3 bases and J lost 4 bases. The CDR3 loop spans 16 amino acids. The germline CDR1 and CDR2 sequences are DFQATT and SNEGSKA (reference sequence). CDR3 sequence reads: CSASGRPGQGSDTQYF. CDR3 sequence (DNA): TGCAGTGCTAGTGGGCGACCGGGACAGGGCTCAGATACGCAGTATTTT.

CDR3: CSARKLRGWDRGLDTEAFF. The CDR3 DNA is TGCAGTGCTAGAAAATTAAGGGGTTGGGACAGGGGATTAGACACTGAAGCTTTCTTT. The chain has TRBV20-1 and TRBJ1-1, with 10 nucleotides matching TRBD1. The CDR3 is 19 residues long. J gave up 3 bases and V 2 bases, and 18 bases lay outside the gene matches. CDR1 and CDR2 from the germline V gene are DFQATT and SNEGSKA (reference sequence).

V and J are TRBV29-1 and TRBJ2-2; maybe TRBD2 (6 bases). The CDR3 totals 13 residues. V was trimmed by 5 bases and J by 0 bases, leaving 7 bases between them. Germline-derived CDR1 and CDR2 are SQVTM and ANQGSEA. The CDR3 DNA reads TGCAGCGTTTCTAGCGCGAACACCGGGGAGCTGTTTTTT. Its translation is CSVSSANTGELFF.